This T cell receptor (beta chain) stems from a study of T cell responses to AZD1222 COVID-19 vaccine. Study outcomes and limitations: Females outnumbered males among donors, who were mostly white British; clonal diversity was possibly underestimated. CD4 TCRs linked to vaccination spanned spike, dominating at 160-218 and 743-854. Of spike-specific TCRs, nearly half reportedly target regions left unmutated in variants.

Note on this clone: Its cognate antigen is unknown.

Second-dose groups at about 4 or about 12 weeks were pooled. The CDR3 sequence is 15 residues long. V lost 5 bases and J lost 4; bases outside the gene matches: 6. Germline values: CDR1 SGHTA, CDR2 FQGNSA. Data came from immunoSEQ multiplex PCR; TCRdb stores just in-frame clones and leaves some out. The data show 70,000 to 95,000 clones, 86% seen once. This specimen consisted of peripheral blood, obtained 28 days after the second AZD1222 dose. The clonotype comes from an adult who received the AZD1222 COVID-19 vaccine. This chain links TRBV7-2 with TRBJ2-2; the match to TRBD1 covers 8 bases. CDR3 sequence (DNA): TGTGCCAGCAGCACGACGACAGGGGCCACCGGGGAGCTGTTTTTT. Translation gives CASSTTTGATGELFF.